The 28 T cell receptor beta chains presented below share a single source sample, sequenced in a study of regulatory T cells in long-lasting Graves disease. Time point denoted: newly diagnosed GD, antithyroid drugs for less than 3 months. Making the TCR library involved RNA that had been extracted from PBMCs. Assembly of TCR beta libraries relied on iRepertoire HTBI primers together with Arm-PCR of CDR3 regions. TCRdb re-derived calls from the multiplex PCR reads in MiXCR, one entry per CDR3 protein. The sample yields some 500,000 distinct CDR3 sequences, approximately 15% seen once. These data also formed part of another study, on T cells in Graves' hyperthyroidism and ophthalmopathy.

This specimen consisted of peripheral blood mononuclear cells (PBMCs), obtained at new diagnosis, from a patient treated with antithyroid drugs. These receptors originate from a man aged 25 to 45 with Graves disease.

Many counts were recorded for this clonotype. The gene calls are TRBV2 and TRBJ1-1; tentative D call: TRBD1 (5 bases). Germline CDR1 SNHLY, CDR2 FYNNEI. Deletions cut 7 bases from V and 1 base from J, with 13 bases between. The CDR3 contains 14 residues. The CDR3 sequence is CASIEDTSNTEAFF. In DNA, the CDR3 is TGTGCCAGCATTGAGGACACCTCGAACACTGAAGCTTTCTTT.

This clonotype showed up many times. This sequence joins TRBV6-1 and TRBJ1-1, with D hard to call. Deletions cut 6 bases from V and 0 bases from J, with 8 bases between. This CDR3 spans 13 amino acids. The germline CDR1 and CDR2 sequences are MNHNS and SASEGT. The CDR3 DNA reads TGTGCCAGCAGGTTTCTCATGAACACTGAAGCTTTCTTT. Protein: CASRFLMNTEAFF.

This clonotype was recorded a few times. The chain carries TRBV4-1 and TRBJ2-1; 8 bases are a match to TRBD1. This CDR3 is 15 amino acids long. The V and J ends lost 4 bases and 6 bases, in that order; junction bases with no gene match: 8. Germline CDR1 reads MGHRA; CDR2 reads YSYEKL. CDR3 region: CASSPGQGPFNEQFF. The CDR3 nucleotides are TGCGCCAGCAGCCCTGGACAGGGACCCTTCAATGAGCAGTTCTTC.

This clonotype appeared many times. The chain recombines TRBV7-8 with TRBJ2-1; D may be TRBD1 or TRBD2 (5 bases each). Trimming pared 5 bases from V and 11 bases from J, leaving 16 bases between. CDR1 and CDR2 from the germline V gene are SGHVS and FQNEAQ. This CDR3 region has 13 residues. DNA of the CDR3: TGTGCCAGCAGCGAGAACCGGGGCTATAAGCAGTTCTTC. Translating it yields CASSENRGYKQFF.

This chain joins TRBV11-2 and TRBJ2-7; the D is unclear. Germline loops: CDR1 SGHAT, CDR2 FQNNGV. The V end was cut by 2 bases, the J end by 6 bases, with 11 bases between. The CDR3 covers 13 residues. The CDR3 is CASSLLVAVEQYF. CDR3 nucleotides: TGTGCCAGCAGCTTACTAGTGGCGGTCGAGCAGTACTTC. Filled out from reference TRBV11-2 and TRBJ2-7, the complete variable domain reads EAGVAQSPRYKIIEKRQSVAFWCNPISGHATLYWYQQILGQGPKLLIQFQNNGVVDDSQLPKDRFSAERLKGVDSTLKIQPAKLEDSAVYLCASSLLVAVEQYFGPGTRLTVT.

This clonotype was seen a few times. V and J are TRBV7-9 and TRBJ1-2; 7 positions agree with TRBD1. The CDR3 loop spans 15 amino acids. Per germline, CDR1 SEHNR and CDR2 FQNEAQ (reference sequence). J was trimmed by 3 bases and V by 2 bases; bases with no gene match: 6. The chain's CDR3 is CASSLTSGTDYGYTF. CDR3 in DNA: TGTGCCAGCAGCTTAACGTCCGGGACAGACTATGGCTACACCTTC.

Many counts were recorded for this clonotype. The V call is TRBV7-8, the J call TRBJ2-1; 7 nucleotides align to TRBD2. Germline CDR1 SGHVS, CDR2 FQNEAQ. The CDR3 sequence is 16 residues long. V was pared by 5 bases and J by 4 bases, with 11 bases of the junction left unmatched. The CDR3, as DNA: TGTGCCAGCAGCCCGCCCCGGCTAGCGGCTTACAATGAGCAGTTCTTC. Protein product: CASSPPRLAAYNEQFF.

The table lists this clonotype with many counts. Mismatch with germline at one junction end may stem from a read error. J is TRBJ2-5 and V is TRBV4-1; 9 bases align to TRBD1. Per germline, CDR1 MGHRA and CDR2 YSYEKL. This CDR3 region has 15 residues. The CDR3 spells CASSQGGQGQETQYF. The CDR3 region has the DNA TGTGCCAGCAGCCAGGGGGGACAGGGCCAAGAGACCCAGTACTTC.

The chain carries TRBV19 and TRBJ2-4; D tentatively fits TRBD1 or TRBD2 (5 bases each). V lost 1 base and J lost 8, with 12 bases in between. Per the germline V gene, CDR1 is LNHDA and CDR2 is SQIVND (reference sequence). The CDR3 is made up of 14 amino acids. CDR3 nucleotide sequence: TGTGCCAGTAGTATAGCCGGCTTGGGGGACATTCAGTACTTC. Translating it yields CASSIAGLGDIQYF.

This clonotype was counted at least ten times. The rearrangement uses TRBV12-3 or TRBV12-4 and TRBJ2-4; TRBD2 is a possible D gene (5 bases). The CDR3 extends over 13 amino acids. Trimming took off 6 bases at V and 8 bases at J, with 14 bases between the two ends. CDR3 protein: CASSLLGSDIQYF. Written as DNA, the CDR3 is TGTGCCAGCAGCTTACTAGGGAGCGACATTCAGTACTTC.

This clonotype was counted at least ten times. The CDR3 DNA follows: TGTGCCAGCAGCTTATCGCGGGAGGGCCCCAATGAGCAGTTCTTC. Protein sequence: CASSLSREGPNEQFF. The chain links TRBV7-3 to TRBJ2-1; 9 bases match TRBD2. V lost 2 bases to trimming and J lost 6 bases; unmatched junction nucleotides: 5. The CDR3 extends over 15 amino acids. Germline-derived CDR1 and CDR2 are SGHTA and FQGTGA.

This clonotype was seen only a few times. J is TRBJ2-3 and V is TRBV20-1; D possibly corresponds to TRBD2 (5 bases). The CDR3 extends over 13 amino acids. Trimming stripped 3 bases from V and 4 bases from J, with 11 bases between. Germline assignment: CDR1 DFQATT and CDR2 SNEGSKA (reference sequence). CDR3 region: CSARLRVPDTQYF. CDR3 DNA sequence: TGCAGTGCTAGGTTGAGGGTACCAGATACGCAGTATTTT.

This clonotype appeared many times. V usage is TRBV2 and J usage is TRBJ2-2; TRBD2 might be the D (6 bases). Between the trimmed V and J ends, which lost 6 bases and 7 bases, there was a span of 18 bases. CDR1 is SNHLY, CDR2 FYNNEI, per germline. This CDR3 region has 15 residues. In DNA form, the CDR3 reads TGTGCCAGCAGGGTCCTGGCGGGGACCGGCGGGGAGCTGTTTTTT. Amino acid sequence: CASRVLAGTGGELFF.

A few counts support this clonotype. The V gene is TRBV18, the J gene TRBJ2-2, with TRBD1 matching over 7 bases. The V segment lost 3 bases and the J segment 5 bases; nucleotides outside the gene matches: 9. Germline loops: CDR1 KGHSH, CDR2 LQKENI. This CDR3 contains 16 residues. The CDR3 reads CASSPSGQSTTGELFF. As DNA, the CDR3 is TGTGCCAGCTCACCCTCGGGACAGAGCACTACCGGGGAGCTGTTTTTT.

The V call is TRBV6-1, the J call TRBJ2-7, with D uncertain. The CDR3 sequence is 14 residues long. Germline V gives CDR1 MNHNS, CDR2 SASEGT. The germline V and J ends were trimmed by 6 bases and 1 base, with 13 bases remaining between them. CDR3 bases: TGTGCCAGCAGGTCCGCGGACGAATCCTACGAGCAGTACTTC. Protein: CASRSADESYEQYF.

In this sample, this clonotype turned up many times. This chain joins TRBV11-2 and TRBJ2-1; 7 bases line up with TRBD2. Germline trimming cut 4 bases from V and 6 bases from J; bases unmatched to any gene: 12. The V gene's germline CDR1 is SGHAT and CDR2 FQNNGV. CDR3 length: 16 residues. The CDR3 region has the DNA TGTGCCAGCAGCTCCCTCCTAGCGGAATCCCTCAATGAGCAGTTCTTC. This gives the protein CASSSLLAESLNEQFF.

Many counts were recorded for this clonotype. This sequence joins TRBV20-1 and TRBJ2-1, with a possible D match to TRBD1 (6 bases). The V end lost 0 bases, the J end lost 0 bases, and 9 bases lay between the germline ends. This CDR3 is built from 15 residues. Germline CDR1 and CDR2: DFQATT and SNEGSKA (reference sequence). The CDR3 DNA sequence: TGCAGTGCTAGAGATAGGGGGAGCTCCTACAATGAGCAGTTCTTC. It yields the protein CSARDRGSSYNEQFF.

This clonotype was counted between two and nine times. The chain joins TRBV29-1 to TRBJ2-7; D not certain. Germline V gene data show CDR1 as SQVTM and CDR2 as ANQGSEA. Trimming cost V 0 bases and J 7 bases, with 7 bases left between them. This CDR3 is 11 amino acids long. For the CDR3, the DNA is TGCAGCGTTGAAGAATCGGCGGAGCAGTACTTC. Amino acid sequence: CSVEESAEQYF.

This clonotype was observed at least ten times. The CDR3 sequence is CASSEGQFTDTQYF. The CDR3 DNA sequence: TGTGCCAGCAGTGAAGGCCAGTTCACAGATACGCAGTATTTT. V is TRBV2 and J is TRBJ2-3; unclear D gene. Per the germline V gene, CDR1 is SNHLY and CDR2 is FYNNEI. The CDR3 consists of 14 residues. V lost 1 base and J 2 bases, leaving 7 bases between the germline ends.

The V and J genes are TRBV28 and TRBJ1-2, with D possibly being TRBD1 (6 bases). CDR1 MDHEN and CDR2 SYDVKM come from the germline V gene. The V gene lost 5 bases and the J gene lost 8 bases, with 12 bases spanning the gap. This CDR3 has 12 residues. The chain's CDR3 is CASSTGDMGYTF. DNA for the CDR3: TGTGCCAGCAGTACCGGGGACATGGGCTACACCTTC.

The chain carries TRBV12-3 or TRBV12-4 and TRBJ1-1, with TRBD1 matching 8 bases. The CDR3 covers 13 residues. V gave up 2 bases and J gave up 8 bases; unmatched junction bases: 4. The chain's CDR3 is CASSLQGASEAFF. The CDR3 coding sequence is TGTGCCAGCAGTTTACAGGGGGCGTCGGAAGCTTTCTTT.

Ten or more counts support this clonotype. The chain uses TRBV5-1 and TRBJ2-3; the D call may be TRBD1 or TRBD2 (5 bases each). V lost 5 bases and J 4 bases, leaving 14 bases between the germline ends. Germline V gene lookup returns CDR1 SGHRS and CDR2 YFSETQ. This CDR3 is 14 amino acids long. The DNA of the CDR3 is TGCGCCAGCAGGTCTTTTGGGGGTTCAGATACGCAGTATTTT. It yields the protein CASRSFGGSDTQYF.

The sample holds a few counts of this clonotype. CDR3 in DNA: TGTGCCATCAGTGAGTCGTTAACAGATGGCTACACCTTC. Translating it yields CAISESLTDGYTF. This chain links TRBV10-3 with TRBJ1-2; D gene unclear. This CDR3 comprises 13 residues. CDR1 is ENHRY and CDR2 is SYGVKD in the germline V gene. Trimming removed 0 bases from V and 6 bases from J, with 8 bases in between.

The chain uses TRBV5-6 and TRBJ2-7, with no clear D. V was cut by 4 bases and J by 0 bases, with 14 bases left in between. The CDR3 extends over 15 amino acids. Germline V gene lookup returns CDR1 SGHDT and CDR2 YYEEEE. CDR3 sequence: CASSQGPSYSYEQYF. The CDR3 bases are TGTGCCAGCAGCCAAGGGCCTTCTTACTCCTACGAGCAGTACTTC. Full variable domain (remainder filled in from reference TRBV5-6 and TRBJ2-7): DAGVTQSPTHLIKTRGQQVTLRCSPKSGHDTVSWYQQALGQGPQFIFQYYEEEERQRGNFPDRFSGHQFPNYSSELNVNALLLGDSALYLCASSQGPSYSYEQYFGPGTRLTVT.

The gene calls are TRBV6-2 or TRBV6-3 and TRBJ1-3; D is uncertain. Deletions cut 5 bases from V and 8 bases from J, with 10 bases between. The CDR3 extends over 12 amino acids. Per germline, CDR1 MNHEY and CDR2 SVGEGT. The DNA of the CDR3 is TGTGCCAGCAGTCCCCTCCGGGACACCATATATTTT. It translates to CASSPLRDTIYF.

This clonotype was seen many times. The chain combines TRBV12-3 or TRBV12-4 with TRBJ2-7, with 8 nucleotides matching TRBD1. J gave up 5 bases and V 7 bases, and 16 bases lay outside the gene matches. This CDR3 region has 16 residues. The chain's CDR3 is CASKRSGGGLLNEQYF. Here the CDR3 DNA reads TGTGCCAGCAAAAGGTCAGGGGGCGGGCTTTTGAACGAGCAGTACTTC.

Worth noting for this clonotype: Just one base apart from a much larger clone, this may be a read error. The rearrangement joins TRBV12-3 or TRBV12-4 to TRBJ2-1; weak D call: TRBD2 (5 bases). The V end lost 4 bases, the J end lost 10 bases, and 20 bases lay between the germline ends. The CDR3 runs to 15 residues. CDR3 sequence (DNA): TGTGCCAGCAGTTCGAGCTGGAGCGGCACCTACGAGCAGTTCTTC. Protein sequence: CASSSSWSGTYEQFF.

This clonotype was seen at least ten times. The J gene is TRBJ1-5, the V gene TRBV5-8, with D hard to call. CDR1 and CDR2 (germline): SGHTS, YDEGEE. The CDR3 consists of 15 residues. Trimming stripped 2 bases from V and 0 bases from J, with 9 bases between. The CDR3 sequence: CASSFEQRSNQPQHF. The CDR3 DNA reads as TGTGCCAGCAGCTTCGAGCAGCGTAGCAATCAGCCCCAGCATTTT.